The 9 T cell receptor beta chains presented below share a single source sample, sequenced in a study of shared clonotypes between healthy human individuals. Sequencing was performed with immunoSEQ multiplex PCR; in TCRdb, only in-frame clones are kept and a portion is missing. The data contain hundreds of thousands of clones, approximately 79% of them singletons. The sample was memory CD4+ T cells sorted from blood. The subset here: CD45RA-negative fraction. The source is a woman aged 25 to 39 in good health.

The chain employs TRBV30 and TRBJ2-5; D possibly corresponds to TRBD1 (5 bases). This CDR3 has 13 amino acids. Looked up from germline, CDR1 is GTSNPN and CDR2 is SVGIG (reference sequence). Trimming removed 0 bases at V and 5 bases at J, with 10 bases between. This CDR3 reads CAWSVSGAETQYF. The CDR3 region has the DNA TGTGCCTGGAGTGTAAGTGGGGCGGAGACCCAGTACTTC.

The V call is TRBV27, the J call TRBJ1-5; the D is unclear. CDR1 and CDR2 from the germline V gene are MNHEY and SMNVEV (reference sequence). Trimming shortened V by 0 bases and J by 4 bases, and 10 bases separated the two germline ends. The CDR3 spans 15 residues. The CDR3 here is CASSLSLQNNQPQHF. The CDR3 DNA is TGTGCCAGCAGTTTATCGTTGCAGAATAATCAGCCCCAGCATTTT.

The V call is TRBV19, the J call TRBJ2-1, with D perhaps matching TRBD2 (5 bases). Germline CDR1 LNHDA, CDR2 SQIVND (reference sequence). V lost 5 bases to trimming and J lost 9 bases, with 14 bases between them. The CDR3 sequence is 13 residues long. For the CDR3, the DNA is TGTGCCAGTAGTCCCTTGTATGCGGGTGAGCAGTTCTTC. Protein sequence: CASSPLYAGEQFF.

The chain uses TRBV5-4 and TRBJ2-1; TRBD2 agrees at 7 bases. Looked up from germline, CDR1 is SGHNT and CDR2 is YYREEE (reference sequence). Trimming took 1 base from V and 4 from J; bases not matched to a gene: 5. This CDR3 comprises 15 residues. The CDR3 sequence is CASSLTLAAYNEQFF. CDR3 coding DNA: TGTGCCAGCAGCTTGACGCTAGCGGCATACAATGAGCAGTTCTTC.

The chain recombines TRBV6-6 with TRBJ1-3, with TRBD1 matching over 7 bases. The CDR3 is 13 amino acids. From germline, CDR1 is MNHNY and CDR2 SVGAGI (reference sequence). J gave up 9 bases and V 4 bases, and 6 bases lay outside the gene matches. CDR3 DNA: TGTGCCAGCAGTTCCGCAGGGGGAGGCACCATATATTTT. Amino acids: CASSSAGGGTIYF.

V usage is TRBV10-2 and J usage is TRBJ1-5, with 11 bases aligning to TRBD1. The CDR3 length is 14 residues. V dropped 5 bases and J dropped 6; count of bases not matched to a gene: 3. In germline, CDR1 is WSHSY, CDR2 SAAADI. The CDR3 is CASSRDRGAQPQHF. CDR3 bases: TGCGCCAGCAGTCGGGACAGGGGGGCTCAGCCCCAGCATTTT.

CDR3 in amino acids: CASRKDRSFYGYTF. CDR3 bases: TGTGCCAGCAGAAAAGACAGGTCGTTCTATGGCTACACCTTC. The rearrangement uses TRBV2 and TRBJ1-2, with D possibly matching TRBD1 (6 bases). V was pared by 6 bases and J by 4 bases, with 15 bases between. The CDR3 consists of 14 residues. The germline V gene has CDR1 SNHLY and CDR2 FYNNEI.

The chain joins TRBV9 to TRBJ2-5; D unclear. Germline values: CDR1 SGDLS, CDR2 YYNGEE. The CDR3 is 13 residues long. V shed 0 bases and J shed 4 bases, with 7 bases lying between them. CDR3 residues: CASSVDRPETQYF. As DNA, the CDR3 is TGTGCCAGCAGCGTAGATCGCCCAGAGACCCAGTACTTC. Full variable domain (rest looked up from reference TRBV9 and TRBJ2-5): DSGVTQTPKHLITATGQRVTLRCSPRSGDLSVYWYQQSLDQGLQFLIQYYNGEERAKGNILERFSAQQFPDLHSELNLSSLELGDSALYFCASSVDRPETQYFGPGTRLLVL.

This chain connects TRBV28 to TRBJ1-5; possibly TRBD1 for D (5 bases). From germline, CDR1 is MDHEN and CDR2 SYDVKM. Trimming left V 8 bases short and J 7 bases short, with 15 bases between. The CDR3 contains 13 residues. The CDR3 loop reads CASSRRGRQPQHF. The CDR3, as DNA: TGTGCCAGCTCTAGGAGGGGACGACAGCCCCAGCATTTT.